The clone carrying this T cell receptor (beta chain) was seen repeatedly, ten times or more. Its antigen is unidentified. Per the germline V gene, CDR1 is SGHAT and CDR2 is FQNNGV. V was shortened by 4 bases and J by 2 bases, with 15 bases between the two germline ends. CDR3 length equals 16 residues. Constant-segment primers were used for 5'RACE, and the resulting TCR alpha and TCR beta cDNA libraries carried sample barcodes and UMIs. Using its own MiXCR run on the 5' RACE reads, TCRdb lists one record per CDR3 protein. The sample records hundreds of thousands of distinct CDR3 sequences, roughly 18% being singletons. This entry is derived from a study of T-cell memory formation after mild COVID-19. Overall study results and limits: Contracting clones, day 15 to 85, had balanced CD4/CD8, and later expanders favored CD4+. Some responding clones appeared in pre-infection memory, suggesting cross-reactive memory joined. CD4+ contracting clones were mainly CM and EM; CD8+ ones, EMRA.

Sequencing was done on a sample of PBMCs or a T cell subset sorted from them (not recorded which). The origin of this receptor is an adult woman who had mild COVID-19 (a few samples of this study predate the infection). Cell type and time point are not known. The gene calls are TRBV11-2 and TRBJ2-1, with a weak D call TRBD2 (7 bases). The chain's CDR3 is CASSSVEGGAYNEQFF. The CDR3, as DNA: TGTGCCAGCAGCTCAGTTGAGGGGGGGGCCTACAATGAGCAGTTCTTC.